The TCR beta chain described here comes from a study of CD8 T cells in ankylosing spondylitis. Findings and limits, study-wide: Clones linked to disease were reported to show significant enrichment in matched ankylosing spondylitis synovial fluid. In synovial fluid and blood from reactive arthritis, some motif variants were previously reported. Those disease-linked clones were CD8+; they were also relatively rare in peripheral blood. Characteristic of ankylosing spondylitis blood, it appeared, was a TCR beta motif comprising several highly homologous variants.

The germline V and J ends were trimmed by 5 bases and 5 bases, with 9 bases remaining between them. The germline gives CDR1 KGHSH, CDR2 LQKENI. This CDR3 comprises 12 residues. Note on this clonotype: Its antigen is unknown.

Library preparation for TCR beta used quantitative 5'-RACE with molecular barcodes. Using its own MiXCR run on the 5' RACE reads, TCRdb lists one record per CDR3 protein. The sample comprises about 700,000 distinct CDR3 sequences, about 20% of which are singletons, and about a fifth rests with the top ten. Sequencing was performed on blood, either unsorted or a sorted T cell fraction (not recorded which). The receptor was derived from a male donor with ankylosing spondylitis. The chain uses TRBV18 and TRBJ2-5; D is ambiguous. CDR3 region: CASSEKAETQYF. The DNA for the CDR3 is TGTGCCAGCTCAGAGAAAGCGGAGACCCAGTACTTC.